This is a list of T cell receptor beta chains from one sample in a study of blood T cell repertoires in COVID-19. Clones were read by immunoSEQ multiplex PCR, and TCRdb kept only the in-frame ones, dropping some. Seen here are nearly 95,000 clones, 80% to 90% observed once, and the top ten hold roughly 5%. Sequencing used peripheral blood. Every receptor here comes from an elderly woman with acute or convalescent COVID-19. Both conserved end residues are part of each CDR3. The D gene is left open where the match is weak. The size entry is marked missing in some rows and otherwise reads once, few, many or a size class.

abundance | j_gene | v_gene | d_gene | CDR3nt | CDR3aa
NA | TRBJ1-5 | TRBV3-1/TRBV3-2 | NA | TGTGCCAGCAGCCTAAGCGGGAACACCCGGTTGCAGCCCCAGCATTTT | CASSLSGNTRLQPQHF
NA | TRBJ1-2 | TRBV3-1/TRBV3-2 | NA | TGTGCCAGCAGCCAAGGGGGAGCCTCCTATGGCTACACCTTC | CASSQGGASYGYTF
NA | TRBJ1-2 | TRBV30 | NA | TGTGCCTGGAGTATCGGGGGGGCGTACAACTATGGCTACACCTTC | CAWSIGGAYNYGYTF
NA | TRBJ1-6 | TRBV27 | NA | TGTGCCAGCTCTAGGGGGGGGCGGGATTCACCCCTCCACTTT | CASSRGGRDSPLHF
NA | TRBJ1-2 | TRBV2 | NA | TGTGCCAGCAGGGTCGGGGGGAGCGCGAACTATGGCTACACCTTC | CASRVGGSANYGYTF
NA | TRBJ2-1 | TRBV19 | NA | TGTGCCAGTAGTCCTCGGGTTTACAATGAGCAGTTCTTC | CASSPRVYNEQFF
NA | TRBJ2-7 | TRBV18 | NA | TGTGCCAGCTCACTACAGGAGTACGAGCAGTACTTC | CASSLQEYEQYF
NA | TRBJ2-2 | TRBV7-9 | NA | TGTGCCAGCAGCCAGGGTGTGTCGGTCGGGGAGCTGTTTTTT | CASSQGVSVGELFF
NA | TRBJ2-1 | TRBV2 | TRBD2 | TGTGCCAGCGGGGGAATAGCGGGGGAACTTTCCTACAATGAGCAGTTCTTC | CASGGIAGELSYNEQFF
once | TRBJ1-2 | TRBV12-3/TRBV12-4 | NA | TGTGCCAGCACCGACATCGGGGTGGGCTACACCTTC | CASTDIGVGYTF
NA | TRBJ2-1 | TRBV7-7 | TRBD2 | TGTGCTAGCAGCAAGCGGGAGGGATACAATGAGCAGTTCTTC | CASSKREGYNEQFF
NA | TRBJ1-4 | TRBV7-2 | TRBD1 | TGTGCCAGCAGCCCCCGGACAGGGTCAGGAGAAAAACTGTTTTTT | CASSPRTGSGEKLFF
NA | TRBJ1-1 | TRBV7-6 | NA | TGTGCCAGCAGCTTAGGAGAGGCCACTGAAGCTTTCTTT | CASSLGEATEAFF
NA | TRBJ2-1 | TRBV15 | NA | TGTGCCACCAGCAGTGCAGGGTACACACCAGGGAATGAGCAGTTCTTC | CATSSAGYTPGNEQFF
NA | TRBJ1-6 | TRBV7-9 | NA | TGTGCCAGCAGCCGCACCCGCCCCGGGGGAAATTCACCCCTCCACTTT | CASSRTRPGGNSPLHF
NA | TRBJ2-3 | TRBV4-2 | TRBD2 | TGTGCCAGCAGCCGAGAGACTAGCGGGGGTACCACAGATACGCAGTATTTT | CASSRETSGGTTDTQYF
NA | TRBJ1-2 | TRBV7-2 | NA | TGTGCCAGCAGCTTAGCGAGGGTAGCTAACTATGGCTACACCTTC | CASSLARVANYGYTF
NA | TRBJ1-5 | TRBV6-6 | NA | TGTGCCAGCAGTTACTCGGGCAGCAATCAGCCCCAGCATTTT | CASSYSGSNQPQHF
once | TRBJ2-1 | TRBV19 | TRBD1 | TGTGCCAGTAGTATAAGGACCGGGACAGGGCTTTACAATGAGCAGTTCTTC | CASSIRTGTGLYNEQFF
NA | TRBJ1-1 | TRBV11-2 | NA | TGTGCCAGCAGCTTTGGAGGGAACACTGAAGCTTTCTTT | CASSFGGNTEAFF
few | TRBJ1-1 | TRBV7-8 | NA | TGTGCCAGCAGCAGACGTACCCTCGCGGGGGCAACTGAAGCTTTCTTT | CASSRRTLAGATEAFF
NA | TRBJ1-5 | TRBV27 | TRBD1 | TGTGCCAGCAGTTTACGTCGGACAGGGGGCGCGAGCAATCAGCCCCAGCATTTT | CASSLRRTGGASNQPQHF
once | TRBJ2-5 | TRBV5-1 | NA | TGCGCCAGCAGCTTGGGGCTGACCCAGTACTTC | CASSLGLTQYF
NA | TRBJ1-2 | TRBV3-1/TRBV3-2 | NA | TGTGCCAGCAGCAAAAGTGGGGGGATGAACTATGGCTACACCTTC | CASSKSGGMNYGYTF
NA | TRBJ1-2 | TRBV5-1 | NA | TGCGCCAGCACTTCTGGACAGCAACTTAACTATGGCTACACCTTC | CASTSGQQLNYGYTF
NA | TRBJ2-1 | TRBV3-1/TRBV3-2 | NA | TGTGCCAGCAGCCAGCCCCCTAGTTTTGAGCAGTTCTTC | CASSQPPSFEQFF
NA | TRBJ1-1 | TRBV9 | NA | TGTGCCAGCAGCACAGTAGGGGAGGGCGCGTACACTGAAGCTTTCTTT | CASSTVGEGAYTEAFF
NA | TRBJ2-7 | TRBV7-9 | TRBD1 | TGTGCCAGCAGCTTAGTTGATTTGGGACAGGTCTCCTACGAGCAGTACTTC | CASSLVDLGQVSYEQYF
NA | TRBJ2-1 | TRBV27 | NA | TGTGCCAGCGCAAACCAACCGGGAGCACGCAATGAGCAGTTCTTC | CASANQPGARNEQFF
NA | TRBJ1-4 | TRBV7-2 | TRBD1 | TGTGCCAGCAGCTTTAGGAGTGGGACAGCAGATGAAAAACTGTTTTTT | CASSFRSGTADEKLFF
NA | TRBJ2-2 | TRBV7-2 | NA | TGTGCCAGCTCCAGGCAGGGCCAAACCGGGGAGCTGTTTTTT | CASSRQGQTGELFF
few | TRBJ1-2 | TRBV5-6 | TRBD1 | TGTGCCAGCAGCAGCCGCCGGGACAGGGGACTCTATGGCTACACCTTC | CASSSRRDRGLYGYTF
NA | TRBJ2-2 | TRBV7-3 | NA | TGTGCCAGCAGCCCAGGGTATTATACCGGGGAGCTGTTTTTT | CASSPGYYTGELFF
NA | TRBJ1-1 | TRBV6-4 | NA | TGTGCCAGCAGTGCCGGCTGGGGGCAGGGGAACACTGAAGCTTTCTTT | CASSAGWGQGNTEAFF
NA | TRBJ2-7 | TRBV6-5 | NA | TGTGCCAGCAGTTACTTGTACAGTCTCTACGAGCAGTACTTC | CASSYLYSLYEQYF
NA | TRBJ1-1 | TRBV5-1 | NA | TGCGCCAGCCAAATCGGGCGTGACAGTAGCAACCCTGAAGCTTTCTTT | CASQIGRDSSNPEAFF
once | TRBJ2-3 | TRBV19 | TRBD1 | TGTGCCAGTAGTATCGGACAGGCCACAGATACGCAGTATTTT | CASSIGQATDTQYF
few | TRBJ1-2 | TRBV10-3 | TRBD1 | TGTGCCATCAGTGAGTCGAAGGGACAGTCCCCCTTCTACACCTTC | CAISESKGQSPFYTF
NA | TRBJ1-2 | TRBV7-2 | TRBD1 | TGTGCCAGCAGCCCTATAGACAGGGATGCGGGCGGCTACACCTTC | CASSPIDRDAGGYTF
NA | TRBJ1-1 | TRBV20-1 | NA | TGCAGTGCTAGAGTCAGTGAAGCTTTCTTT | CSARVSEAFF
NA | TRBJ1-1 | TRBV18 | TRBD1 | TGTGCCAGCTCACCTGACAGGGTTGAAGCTTTCTTT | CASSPDRVEAFF
NA | TRBJ2-2 | TRBV4-2 | NA | TGTGCCAGCAGCCAAGGCGGCGGGGAGCTGTTTTTT | CASSQGGGELFF
NA | TRBJ2-1 | TRBV9 | NA | TGTGCCAGCAGCCAACCCGGACAGGGAGGGCTCTCCGAGCAGTTCTTC | CASSQPGQGGLSEQFF
NA | TRBJ1-5 | TRBV19 | NA | TGTGCCAGTAGTATATTGAGGGATAGCAATCAGCCCCAGCATTTT | CASSILRDSNQPQHF
NA | TRBJ2-4 | TRBV5-4 | TRBD1 | TGTGCCAGCAGCCCACAGGGGGCCAAAAACATTCAGTACTTC | CASSPQGAKNIQYF
NA | TRBJ2-7 | TRBV28 | NA | TGTGCCAGCAGTTTAATCTCCGACGAGCAGTACTTC | CASSLISDEQYF
few | TRBJ2-1 | TRBV3-1/TRBV3-2 | TRBD1 | TGTGCCAGCAGCCCGGGACAGAGATTTGGTGATGAGCAGTTCTTC | CASSPGQRFGDEQFF
NA | TRBJ2-2 | TRBV2 | NA | TGTGCCAGCAGTGAATCTAGAAACACCGGGGAGCTGTTTTTT | CASSESRNTGELFF
NA | TRBJ2-1 | TRBV24-1 | TRBD2 | TGTGCCACCTCGGCTAGCGGGAGGGACGAGCAGTTCTTC | CATSASGRDEQFF
NA | TRBJ2-1 | TRBV3-1/TRBV3-2 | TRBD2 | TGTGCCAGCAGCCTAGGACTAGCGGGAGACAATGAGCAGTTCTTC | CASSLGLAGDNEQFF
NA | TRBJ1-2 | TRBV7-8 | TRBD1 | TGTGCCAGCAGCTTAGATCCAGGGGGTAACTATGGCTACACCTTC | CASSLDPGGNYGYTF
NA | TRBJ1-1 | TRBV5-4 | NA | TGTGCCAGCAGCTTGGACTCGTACACTGAAGCTTTCTTT | CASSLDSYTEAFF
NA | TRBJ1-4 | TRBV5-3 | NA | TGTGCCAGAAGCTTGAAGGGACATCAATTAGGGAATGAAAAACTGTTTTTT | CARSLKGHQLGNEKLFF
NA | TRBJ2-2 | TRBV13 | TRBD2 | TGTGCCAGCAGCCGTTGGACTAGCGGGGGCCTTACCGGGGAGCTGTTTTTT | CASSRWTSGGLTGELFF